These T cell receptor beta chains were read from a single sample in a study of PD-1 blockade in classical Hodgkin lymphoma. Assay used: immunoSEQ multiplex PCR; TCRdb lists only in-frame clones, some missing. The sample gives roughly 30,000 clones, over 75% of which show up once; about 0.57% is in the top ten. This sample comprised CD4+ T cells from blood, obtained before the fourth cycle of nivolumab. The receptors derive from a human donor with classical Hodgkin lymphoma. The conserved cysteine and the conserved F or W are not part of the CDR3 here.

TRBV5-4	ASSRGGQGNTIY
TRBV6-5	ASSYSRTGEGYIQY
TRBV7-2	ASSSRTVPYEQY
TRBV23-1	ASSQGAGRNYEQY
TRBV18	ASSKIFADTQY
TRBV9	ASSVAVTGAGNTIY
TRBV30	AWREVGTVNEKLF
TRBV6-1	ASSGQGGASDTQY
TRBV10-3	AISESSGHEQY
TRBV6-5	ASSYSRWSNYGYT
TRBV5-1	ASSTLGGAGYEQY
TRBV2	ASSEGGSNQPQH
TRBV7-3	ASSRHVQETQY
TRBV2	ASKLAGEEDTQY
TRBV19	ASSIALEVGELF
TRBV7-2	ASSPRDRGFAEAF
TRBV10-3	AISELETQY
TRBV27	ASSFGWTGGGEQY
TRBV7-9	ASSPGSQSIGNQPQH
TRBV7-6	ASSSNRGSKETQY
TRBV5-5	ASSLVPSLSYGYT
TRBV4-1	ASSQHRGNQPQH
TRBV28	ASSPTRGARWTGELF
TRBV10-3	AISDRLAGGSYNEQF
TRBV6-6	ASARDRYTDTQY
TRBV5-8	ASAGQGYTDTQY
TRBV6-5	ASGKSAGRPQH
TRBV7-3	ASSPRPPYEQY
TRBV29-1	SARATNEKLF
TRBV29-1	SVVRQGYEQY
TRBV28	ASFRPSGNTIY
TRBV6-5	ASSKQRLAHEQY
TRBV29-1	SVDGQFQETQY
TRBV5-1	ASSFRVAYEQF
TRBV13	ASSLTSGGRSTDTQY
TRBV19	ASSIFIPSNQPQH
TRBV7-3	ASSLRPILGASTDTQY
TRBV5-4	ASSAGGPRGELF
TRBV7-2	ASSSPGAYRGYGYT
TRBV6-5	ASSPGTGGQY
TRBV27	ASSLSLGEWETQY
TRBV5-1	ASSLRTGGAYSPLH
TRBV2	ASSDGQGIETQY
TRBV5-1	ASSPPTARQFGNEQF
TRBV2	ASSGGGQDQPQH
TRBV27	ASSFARNSNQPQH
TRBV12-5	ASGPGETQY
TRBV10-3	AISESGTKVGNTIY
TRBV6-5	ASSYSSVGSTEAF
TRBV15	ATGSGRTADSDTQY
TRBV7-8	ASSLWTSVFKYEQY
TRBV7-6	ASSYGLAGGRSTSHNEQF
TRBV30	AWLIQGTDTQY